The present entry profiles one TCR beta chain with its context. The protocol was immunoSEQ multiplex PCR, while the TCRdb copy is restricted to in-frame clones and leaves out a portion. The sample yields 60,000 to 90,000 clones, about 86% seen once. This sample is drawn from a study of OX40 agonist ivuxolimab in advanced cancers. Study information: Among those treated, three patients had partial responses, one with hepatocellular carcinoma and two with cutaneous melanoma.

The V gene's germline CDR1 is SGHRS and CDR2 YFSETQ. Unmatched junction bases numbered 1, after V lost 0 bases and J lost 2 bases. CDR3 length equals 15 residues. The clonotype originates from an adult with an advanced solid tumor such as melanoma, head and neck, liver or kidney cancer. The sample was CD4+ or CD8+ T cells sorted from blood, taken in a trial of the OX40 agonist ivuxolimab. V usage is TRBV5-1 and J usage is TRBJ2-1; the match to TRBD1 covers 8 bases. CDR3 in DNA: TGCGCCAGCAGCTTGGGACAGGGGACCTACAATGAGCAGTTCTTC. Its protein product is CASSLGQGTYNEQFF.